The 31 T cell receptor beta chains reported below all come from one sample, sequenced in a study of T cell repertoires in cytomegalovirus infection. Using its own MiXCR run on the reads, TCRdb lists one record per CDR3 protein. The table shows around 230,000 distinct CDR3 sequences, with 6.5% occurring only once. The specimen was PBMCs. These TCRs come from a human donor in good health (CMV status not recorded). Some clones in this sample may be carry-over from other donors' samples.

This clonotype occurred many times. J is TRBJ2-2 and V is TRBV6-2 or TRBV6-3; D remains ambiguous. The germline CDR1 and CDR2 sequences are MNHEY and SVGEGT. The CDR3 totals 15 residues. V dropped 8 bases and J dropped 6 bases, with 19 bases sitting between them. For the CDR3, the DNA is TGTGCCAGCGCCCATTCCCCCGGATGGGCCGGGGAGCTGTTTTTT. Translation: CASAHSPGWAGELFF.

This clonotype was seen at least ten times. This chain uses TRBV6-2 or TRBV6-3 with TRBJ2-7; 7 nucleotides align to TRBD1. Germline loops: CDR1 MNHEY, CDR2 SVGEGT. With 5 bases clipped from V and 3 bases from J, the junction kept 13 bases outside the gene matches. The CDR3 contains 16 residues. CDR3 in amino acids: CASSNRRPGQNYEQYF. The CDR3 nucleotides are TGTGCCAGCAGTAACCGACGACCGGGACAGAACTACGAGCAGTACTTC.

This clonotype was recorded many times. The V and J genes are TRBV12-3 or TRBV12-4 and TRBJ2-1, with D possibly TRBD2 on 5 matching bases. The CDR3 has 11 residues. V gave up 5 bases and J gave up 10 bases, with 9 bases separating them. In DNA form, the CDR3 reads TGTGCCAGCAGTCCCCGAGGGGAGCAGTTCTTC. This codes for CASSPRGEQFF.

The sample holds many counts of this clonotype. This chain joins TRBV6-2 or TRBV6-3 and TRBJ2-5; 7 bases are a match to TRBD1. This CDR3 has 13 amino acids. V shed 10 bases and J 2 bases; nucleotides not matched to a gene: 7. Germline lookup yields CDR1 MNHEY and CDR2 SVGEGT. The CDR3 sequence: CAMGQPAQETQYF. The DNA of the CDR3 is TGTGCCATGGGACAGCCAGCTCAAGAGACCCAGTACTTC.

This clonotype showed up many times. The V call is TRBV7-2, the J call TRBJ1-4, with TRBD1 matching 8 bases. The CDR3 totals 14 residues. CDR1 SGHTA and CDR2 FQGNSA come from the germline V gene. V lost 5 bases to trimming and J lost 5 bases; unmatched junction nucleotides: 4. CDR3 in amino acids: CASSPRTGNEKLFF. For the CDR3, the DNA is TGTGCCAGCAGCCCTAGGACAGGGAATGAAAAACTGTTTTTT.

For this clonotype: It may be a read error: a sequence one base away is much more abundant. The rearrangement joins TRBV30 to TRBJ1-1; D gene ambiguous. This CDR3 comprises 13 residues. Trimming took 6 bases from V and 0 from J, leaving 11 bases between them. Germline assignment: CDR1 GTSNPN and CDR2 SVGIG (reference sequence). CDR3 amino acids: CACGRAMNTEAFF. The CDR3 DNA sequence: TGTGCCTGTGGGCGGGCAATGAACACTGAAGCTTTCTTT. Supplemented by reference TRBV30 and TRBJ1-1, the full variable domain reads SQTIHQWPATLVQPVGSPLSLECTVEGTSNPNLYWYRQAAGRGLQLLFYSVGIGQISSEVPQNLSASRPQDRQFILSSKKLLLSDSGFYLCACGRAMNTEAFFGQGTRLTVV.

In its sample, this clonotype was seen many times. The genes are TRBV7-2 and TRBJ1-1; TRBD1 might be the D (5 bases). Germline CDR1 and CDR2: SGHTA and FQGNSA. This CDR3 has 15 residues. V was shortened by 6 bases and J by 5 bases, with 19 bases between the two germline ends. In DNA form, the CDR3 reads TGTGCCAGCAGTTCTTGGGGGGGGTTAGATACTGAAGCTTTCTTT. Protein: CASSSWGGLDTEAFF.

In this sample, this clonotype turned up many times. The chain joins TRBV7-2 to TRBJ2-5, with 8 bases that match TRBD2. CDR1 is SGHTA and CDR2 is FQGNSA in the germline V gene. J gave up 4 bases and V 7 bases, and 11 bases lay outside the gene matches. CDR3 length equals 15 residues. This CDR3 reads CASIPFRGGIETQYF. In DNA form, the CDR3 reads TGTGCCAGCATCCCTTTCCGGGGGGGCATAGAGACCCAGTACTTC.

This clonotype was detected many times. The chain recombines TRBV13 with TRBJ1-1, with D maybe TRBD1 (6 bases). Germline lookup yields CDR1 PRHDT and CDR2 FYEKMQ (reference sequence). The CDR3 runs to 14 residues. The V end was cut by 5 bases, the J end by 0 bases, with 10 bases between. The CDR3 region has the DNA TGTGCCAGCAGCGAAAGGGGGGTGAACACTGAAGCTTTCTTT. As protein: CASSERGVNTEAFF.

There are many counts of this clonotype. The genes are TRBV5-1 and TRBJ2-3; no definite D call. CDR1 is SGHRS, CDR2 YFSETQ, per germline. The ends were cut back, 3 bases at V and 8 bases at J, with 10 bases in the middle. The CDR3 is 12 residues long. The CDR3 DNA reads as TGCGCCAGCAGCTGGACGGACGGTACGCAGTATTTT. Its protein is CASSWTDGTQYF. The full variable domain, in which reference TRBV5-1 and TRBJ2-3 provide the parts outside the CDR3, is KAGVTQTPRYLIKTRGQQVTLSCSPISGHRSVSWYQQTPGQGLQFLFEYFSETQRNKGNFPGRFSGRQFSNSRSEMNVSTLELGDSALYLCASSWTDGTQYFGPGTRLTVL.

This clonotype occurred many times. This sequence joins TRBV11-2 and TRBJ2-5; 7 bases agree with TRBD2. This CDR3 has 15 amino acids. CDR1 and CDR2 from the germline V gene are SGHAT and FQNNGV. Unmatched junction bases numbered 5, after V lost 0 bases and J lost 4 bases. The CDR3 region is CASSLDGGGGETQYF. The CDR3 DNA is TGTGCCAGCAGCTTAGACGGCGGGGGAGGAGAGACCCAGTACTTC.

The chain links TRBV5-1 to TRBJ2-3; D unclear. V lost 0 bases to trimming and J lost 5 bases, with 10 bases between them. Germline assignment: CDR1 SGHRS and CDR2 YFSETQ. The CDR3 length is 14 residues. Written as DNA, the CDR3 is TGCGCCAGCAGCTTGGAGGAGACGGGAGATACGCAGTATTTT. Protein product: CASSLEETGDTQYF. Using reference TRBV5-1 and TRBJ2-3 for the parts outside the CDR3, the full variable domain is KAGVTQTPRYLIKTRGQQVTLSCSPISGHRSVSWYQQTPGQGLQFLFEYFSETQRNKGNFPGRFSGRQFSNSRSEMNVSTLELGDSALYLCASSLEETGDTQYFGPGTRLTVL.

This clonotype was seen many times. The chain couples TRBV7-2 to TRBJ2-2; D remains ambiguous. The germline V gene encodes CDR1 SGHTA and CDR2 FQGNSA. This CDR3 is 18 amino acids long. V was pared by 2 bases and J by 2 bases, with 18 bases between. The CDR3 DNA follows: TGTGCCAGCAGCTTAAGGGCTTCCCCTTTGTCCAACACCGGGGAGCTGTTTTTT. Translation: CASSLRASPLSNTGELFF. Based on the CDR3 plus reference TRBV7-2 and TRBJ2-2, the full variable domain is GAGVSQSPSNKVTEKGKDVELRCDPISGHTALYWYRQSLGQGLEFLIYFQGNSAPDKSGLPSDRFSAERTGGSVSTLTIQRTQQEDSAVYLCASSLRASPLSNTGELFFGEGSRLTVL.

This clonotype was seen at least ten times. This chain's CDR3 is CASSHKAGGADTQYF. The CDR3 DNA is TGTGCCAGCAGTCATAAAGCGGGAGGGGCAGATACGCAGTATTTT. V usage is TRBV7-2 and J usage is TRBJ2-3; TRBD2 agrees at 10 bases. Germline CDR1 is SGHTA and CDR2 is FQGNSA. The CDR3 consists of 15 residues. The V and J ends lost 6 bases and 4 bases, in that order; junction bases with no gene match: 7.

On this clonotype: This may be a read error, as it is one base from a much larger clone. This chain joins TRBV7-4 and TRBJ1-1, with 7 bases lining up with TRBD1. The CDR3 length is 13 residues. Germline V gives CDR1 SGHVT, CDR2 SQSDAQ. Trimming took 5 bases from V and 7 from J; bases not matched to a gene: 7. CDR3 loop: CASSPQGWNEAFF. The CDR3 DNA reads as TGTGCCAGCAGCCCACAGGGGTGGAATGAAGCTTTCTTT.

In this sample, this clonotype turned up a few times. The V and J genes are TRBV30 and TRBJ2-1; tentatively, D is TRBD1 or TRBD2 (5 bases each). The CDR3 covers 13 residues. The germline V and J ends were trimmed by 6 bases and 3 bases, with 12 bases remaining between them. The V gene's germline CDR1 is GTSNPN and CDR2 SVGIG (reference sequence). This CDR3 reads CACSGANYNEQFF. CDR3 coding DNA: TGTGCCTGTTCCGGGGCTAACTACAATGAGCAGTTCTTC. Supplemented by reference TRBV30 and TRBJ2-1, the full variable domain reads SQTIHQWPATLVQPVGSPLSLECTVEGTSNPNLYWYRQAAGRGLQLLFYSVGIGQISSEVPQNLSASRPQDRQFILSSKKLLLSDSGFYLCACSGANYNEQFFGPGTRLTVL.

This clonotype was found many times. The chain couples TRBV7-9 to TRBJ2-3; D gene uncertain. The CDR3 covers 15 residues. CDR1 and CDR2 from the germline V gene are SEHNR and FQNEAQ (reference sequence). V shed 4 bases and J shed 8 bases, with 19 bases lying between them. CDR3: CASSSGEAGAGTQYF. DNA of the CDR3: TGTGCCAGCAGCTCTGGCGAAGCCGGCGCAGGTACGCAGTATTTT. Based on the CDR3 plus reference TRBV7-9 and TRBJ2-3, the full variable domain is DTGVSQNPRHKITKRGQNVTFRCDPISEHNRLYWYRQTLGQGPEFLTYFQNEAQLEKSRLLSDRFSAERPKGSFSTLEIQRTEQGDSAMYLCASSSGEAGAGTQYFGPGTRLTVL.

Many counts were recorded for this clonotype. The chain couples TRBV4-2 to TRBJ1-4; D unclear. Trimming took 0 bases from V and 8 from J, leaving 7 bases between them. CDR1 and CDR2 from the germline V gene are LGHNA and YNFKEQ. The CDR3 runs 13 residues. The CDR3 region has the DNA TGTGCCAGCAGCCAAGATTTCCGAGAAAAACTGTTTTTT. Encoded protein: CASSQDFREKLFF.

Ten or more counts support this clonotype. The J gene is TRBJ1-1, the V gene TRBV28; tentative D call: TRBD1 (6 bases). CDR3 length equals 15 residues. Germline values: CDR1 MDHEN, CDR2 SYDVKM. Between the trimmed V and J ends, which lost 3 bases and 0 bases, there was a span of 11 bases. The CDR3 here is CASSLWQGMNTEAFF. In DNA, the CDR3 is TGTGCCAGCAGTTTGTGGCAGGGGATGAACACTGAAGCTTTCTTT.

There are a few counts of this clonotype. The rearrangement joins TRBV5-1 to TRBJ2-5; D may be TRBD1 (6 bases). Germline V gene sequence: CDR1 SGHRS, CDR2 YFSETQ. This CDR3 is built from 13 residues. V was clipped by 0 bases and J by 3 bases, with 6 bases between them. The CDR3 sequence: CASSLGQEETQYF. In DNA form, the CDR3 reads TGCGCCAGCAGCTTGGGACAGGAAGAGACCCAGTACTTC.

This clonotype was seen repeatedly, ten times or more. The genes are TRBV7-2 and TRBJ1-4; D call uncertain. Trimming cost V 5 bases and J 0 bases, with 7 bases left between them. The CDR3 covers 14 residues. CDR1 is SGHTA, CDR2 FQGNSA, per germline. CDR3 bases: TGTGCCAGCAGCGTGAGGGCAACTAATGAAAAACTGTTTTTT. Protein: CASSVRATNEKLFF.

The sample holds many counts of this clonotype. The V gene is TRBV7-2, the J gene TRBJ1-5; 7 positions agree with TRBD1. The V gene end was trimmed by 4 bases and the J gene end by 3 bases; junction bases not matched to a gene: 6. The CDR3 loop spans 15 amino acids. In germline, CDR1 is SGHTA, CDR2 FQGNSA. The CDR3: CASSSPTGYNQPQHF. In nucleotides, the CDR3 is TGTGCCAGCAGCTCCCCGACAGGGTACAATCAGCCCCAGCATTTT.

This clonotype was seen ten or more times. The chain recombines TRBV20-1 with TRBJ1-6; D gene unclear. Trimming left V 3 bases short and J 0 bases short, with 9 bases between. Germline V gene lookup returns CDR1 DFQATT and CDR2 SNEGSKA (reference sequence). This CDR3 has 15 amino acids. Here the CDR3 reads CSARGLSSYNSPLHF. CDR3 DNA sequence: TGCAGTGCTAGGGGCTTGAGCTCCTATAATTCACCCCTCCACTTT.

This clonotype has ten or more counts. CDR3 DNA: TGTGCCAGCAGTGGACAGCCGAACTATGGCTACACCTTC. It encodes CASSGQPNYGYTF. The V gene is TRBV7-3, the J gene TRBJ1-2; a possible D gene is TRBD1 (6 bases). CDR1 SGHTA and CDR2 FQGTGA come from the germline V gene. Trimming cost V 6 bases and J 2 bases, with 10 bases left between them. CDR3 length: 13 amino acids.

This clonotype occurred many times. The rearrangement links TRBV5-6 to TRBJ1-5, with TRBD1 matching 11 bases. After removal of 2 bases from V and 1 base from J, the junction contained 5 bases not matched to a gene. CDR3 length: 17 amino acids. Per the germline V gene, CDR1 is SGHDT and CDR2 is YYEEEE. CDR3 protein: CASSLRTGGASNQPQHF. The CDR3, as DNA: TGTGCCAGCAGCTTACGGACAGGGGGCGCGAGCAATCAGCCCCAGCATTTT.

This clonotype was counted a few times. The chain uses TRBV20-1 and TRBJ1-3; weak D call: TRBD1 (5 bases). Germline CDR1 and CDR2: DFQATT and SNEGSKA (reference sequence). There are 19 residues in the CDR3. Trimming cost V 0 bases and J 1 base, with 22 bases left between them. CDR3 DNA sequence: TGCAGTGCTAGAGATCTAGCCTCCCACGGCAGACAGTCTGGAAACACCATATATTTT. It is translated as CSARDLASHGRQSGNTIYF.

This clonotype showed up many times. The chain links TRBV7-2 to TRBJ2-1, with 12 positions matching TRBD2. This CDR3 region has 16 residues. J gave up 5 bases and V 5 bases, and 7 bases lay outside the gene matches. CDR1 and CDR2 from the germline V gene are SGHTA and FQGNSA. CDR3 amino acids: CASSVSSGGADNEQFF. The CDR3 DNA reads TGTGCCAGCAGCGTCTCTAGCGGGGGGGCAGACAATGAGCAGTTCTTC.

This chain connects TRBV9 to TRBJ1-1; D is undetermined. Trimming stripped 6 bases from V and 4 bases from J, with 16 bases between. The CDR3 sequence is 14 residues long. Germline V gene sequence: CDR1 SGDLS, CDR2 YYNGEE. CDR3 in amino acids: CASNPLDLSTEAFF. Written as DNA, the CDR3 is TGTGCCAGCAACCCCTTAGACTTGAGCACTGAAGCTTTCTTT.

This clonotype was seen a few times. The chain carries TRBV28 and TRBJ1-6; 7 bases line up with TRBD1. Germline V CDR1 and CDR2: MDHEN, SYDVKM. V shed 6 bases, J shed 9 bases, and the junction held 11 bases outside the gene matches. The CDR3 is 15 residues long. The CDR3 nucleotides are TGTGCCAGCAGACGCTACAGGGGCGCGGGTTCACCCCTCCACTTT. Amino acids: CASRRYRGAGSPLHF.

This clonotype was observed many times. The V gene is TRBV7-2, the J gene TRBJ2-2; D is ambiguous. Looked up from germline, CDR1 is SGHTA and CDR2 is FQGNSA. The V gene lost 5 bases and the J gene lost 6 bases, with 7 bases spanning the gap. The CDR3 has 12 amino acids. CDR3 sequence: CASSPKAGELFF. CDR3 DNA: TGTGCCAGCAGCCCCAAGGCCGGGGAGCTGTTTTTT.

This clonotype has a count of ten or more. This chain links TRBV29-1 with TRBJ2-3; 10 nucleotides align to TRBD1. The ends lost 6 bases at V and 4 bases at J; junction bases unmatched: 4. The CDR3 is 13 residues long. Germline loops: CDR1 SQVTM, CDR2 ANQGSEA. The CDR3 is CSVGTGASDTQYF. CDR3 in DNA: TGCAGCGTGGGGACAGGGGCCTCAGATACGCAGTATTTT.